This is a list of T cell receptor beta chains from one sample in a study of blood T cells in healthy people across ages. TCRdb recomputed calls from the 5' RACE reads with MiXCR, one row per CDR3 protein. The data hold about 830,000 distinct CDR3 sequences, with roughly 60% observed a single time. The sequenced sample was blood. Receptors originate from a young man in good health. Both conserved end residues are part of each CDR3. The D gene is left open where the match is weak. Rows may omit the clone size; those that give it use once, few, many or a size class.

clone size | J gene | V gene | D gene | CDR3 length | CDR3 DNA | CDR3 protein
few | TRBJ2-7 | TRBV20-1 | TRBD2 | 13 | TGCAGTGCTAGCGGGGGGACTTTCTACGAGCAGTACTTC | CSASGGTFYEQYF
. | TRBJ2-1 | TRBV7-8 | TRBD1 | 13 | TGTGCCAGCAGCTTGGGGGGGACAGGGGGGCAGTTCTTC | CASSLGGTGGQFF
. | TRBJ2-5 | TRBV2 | TRBD2 | 16 | TGTGCCAGCCGGGGACTAGCGGGGGACCTCCAAGAGACCCAGTACTTC | CASRGLAGDLQETQYF
. | TRBJ2-3 | TRBV28 | . | 12 | TGTGCCAGCAGTTCCCGACTGGATACGCAGTATTTT | CASSSRLDTQYF
. | TRBJ2-5 | TRBV15 | . | 15 | TGTGCCACCAGGCCCTCTAGCGCACCTCAAGAGACCCAGTACTTC | CATRPSSAPQETQYF
. | TRBJ2-7 | TRBV11-1 | . | 14 | TGTGCCAGCAGCTTAGCGCGACTAGACTACGAGCAGTACTTC | CASSLARLDYEQYF
. | TRBJ2-5 | TRBV27 | . | 16 | TGTGCCAGCAGCCGTACTAGCATCCCAATCCAAGAGACCCAGTACTTC | CASSRTSIPIQETQYF
few | TRBJ2-5 | TRBV6-1 | . | 15 | TGTGCCAGCAGTGGCCCTCTTTGGGGGAGACAGACCCAGTACTTC | CASSGPLWGRQTQYF
. | TRBJ2-3 | TRBV7-9 | TRBD2 | 15 | TGTGCCAGCAGCTTAGAGTGGCGGGGGACAGATACGCAGTATTTT | CASSLEWRGTDTQYF
. | TRBJ2-1 | TRBV4-3 | . | 16 | TGCGCCAGCAGCCAAGCTTGGGGGGCATCCTACAATGAGCAGTTCTTC | CASSQAWGASYNEQFF
. | TRBJ1-5 | TRBV4-3 | . | 14 | TGCGCCAGCAGCCAAGGACATCGGGATCAGCCCCAGCATTTT | CASSQGHRDQPQHF
once | TRBJ2-6 | TRBV9 | . | 15 | TGTGCCAGCAGCGTAGGTAGGGCTGGGGCCAACGCCCTGACTTTC | CASSVGRAGANALTF
. | TRBJ2-1 | TRBV27 | TRBD1 | 16 | TGTGCCAGCAGGAATGAAGGGGGCCTGTCCTACAATGAGCAGTTCTTC | CASRNEGGLSYNEQFF
. | TRBJ2-7 | TRBV13 | TRBD1 | 15 | TGTGCCAGCACCCTACAGGGGGCCAGCTCCTACGAGCAGTACTTC | CASTLQGASSYEQYF
few | TRBJ1-2 | TRBV6-2/TRBV6-3 | TRBD1 | 15 | TGTGCCAGCAGTTACAAGAGACAGGGGTTAGACGGCTACACCTTC | CASSYKRQGLDGYTF
. | TRBJ2-1 | TRBV10-3 | . | 13 | TGTGCTATCAGTGAGTCAAGAGGGGATGAGCGGTTCTTC | CAISESRGDERFF
. | TRBJ2-3 | TRBV12-3/TRBV12-4 | . | 14 | TGTGCCAGCAGTACGGACAGTGAAACAGATACGCAGTATTTT | CASSTDSETDTQYF
. | TRBJ2-5 | TRBV7-2 | TRBD1 | 14 | TGTGCCAGCAGCTTAGCCGGGACAGCCTACGGGCAGTACTTC | CASSLAGTAYGQYF
. | TRBJ2-5 | TRBV29-1 | . | 13 | TGCAGCTTTCGGACGGAAGACCAAGAGACCCAGTACTTC | CSFRTEDQETQYF
. | TRBJ2-1 | TRBV4-2 | TRBD1 | 15 | TGTGCCAGCAGCTCAACGGACAGGGCCTACAATGAGCAGTTCTTC | CASSSTDRAYNEQFF
many | TRBJ1-5 | TRBV19 | TRBD1 | 16 | TGTGCCAGTAAAAAAAGTGGGACAGTGCACAATCAGCCCCAGCATTTT | CASKKSGTVHNQPQHF
. | TRBJ2-4 | TRBV21-1 | . | 17 | TGTGCCAGCAGCAAAGGGCAGGCAAGTTGCCCCAAAAACATTCAGTACTTC | CASSKGQASCPKNIQYF
. | TRBJ2-7 | TRBV15 | . | 15 | TGTGCCACCAGCAGAGCGACAGGGAGGTACCACGAGCAGTACTTC | CATSRATGRYHEQYF
. | TRBJ1-2 | TRBV4-2 | TRBD1 | 16 | TGTGCCAGCAGCCTCTCCGGGACAGGGGATCGCTATGGCTACACCTTC | CASSLSGTGDRYGYTF
. | TRBJ2-3 | TRBV12-3/TRBV12-4 | . | 16 | TGTGCCAGCAGTCCCTACACCCAGTCCGGCACAGATACGCAGTATTTT | CASSPYTQSGTDTQYF
once | TRBJ2-7 | TRBV7-9 | TRBD2 | 15 | TGTGCCAGCAGCTCACGGACTAGCGGGGGCCCGGGGCAGTACTTC | CASSSRTSGGPGQYF
. | TRBJ2-7 | TRBV15 | . | 18 | TGTGCCACCAGCAGAGATCCCGCAGGGAAGGGATCCTACAATGAGCAGTACTTC | CATSRDPAGKGSYNEQYF
. | TRBJ1-1 | TRBV15 | . | 15 | TGTGCCACCAGCAGAGGGCTAGGGGTCGGCACTGAAGCTTTCTTT | CATSRGLGVGTEAFF
. | TRBJ2-7 | TRBV29-1 | . | 12 | TGCAGCGTTGGAGGGGGGGAATACGAGCAGTACTTC | CSVGGGEYEQYF
. | TRBJ2-4 | TRBV28 | . | 18 | TGTGCCAGCAGCCCCGGGACTGCGACAGGGATAGCCAAAAACATTCAGTACTTC | CASSPGTATGIAKNIQYF
. | TRBJ2-1 | TRBV27 | . | 14 | TGTGCCAGCAGTATGAAGACAGCCCAAGAGACCCAGTTCTTC | CASSMKTAQETQFF
few | TRBJ2-1 | TRBV2 | . | 14 | TGTGCCAGCAGTGAAAACGGGGGGCCCCCTGAGCAGTTCTTC | CASSENGGPPEQFF
. | TRBJ1-5 | TRBV20-1 | . | 13 | TGCAGTGCGAGGCATAAGGGGAATCAGCCCCAGCATTTT | CSARHKGNQPQHF
. | TRBJ1-1 | TRBV9 | . | 15 | TGTGCCAGCAGCGTAGAACTTCATATGAACACTGAAGCTTTCTTT | CASSVELHMNTEAFF
. | TRBJ2-7 | TRBV3-1 | . | 17 | TGTGCCAGCAGCCAAGTGGGGGCGAAACTAGCGTCCTACGAGCAGTACTTC | CASSQVGAKLASYEQYF
. | TRBJ2-1 | TRBV12-3/TRBV12-4 | TRBD1 | 15 | TGTGCCAGCAGTATTCCTCGGACAGGGGTCAATGAGCAGTTCTTC | CASSIPRTGVNEQFF
. | TRBJ2-7 | TRBV29-1 | TRBD1 | 13 | TGCAGCGTTGCAACAGGGGGGATCTACGAGCAGTACTTC | CSVATGGIYEQYF
. | TRBJ2-7 | TRBV7-3 | . | 15 | TGTGCCAGCAGCTTAGTGTCAGGCGACTCCTACGAGCAGTACTTC | CASSLVSGDSYEQYF
. | TRBJ2-5 | TRBV29-1 | . | 14 | TGCAGCGTTGAAGTCCAGGACATCCAAAAGACCCAGTACTTC | CSVEVQDIQKTQYF
. | TRBJ2-5 | TRBV6-5 | . | 13 | TGTGCCAGCAGTTATTATGGCGGAGAGACCCAGTACTTC | CASSYYGGETQYF
few | TRBJ2-3 | TRBV5-1 | TRBD2 | 16 | TGCGCCAGCAGCCCTCATAGCGGGGGCCGGACAGATACGCAGTATTTT | CASSPHSGGRTDTQYF
. | TRBJ2-5 | TRBV5-6 | . | 14 | TGTGCCAGCAGCCCGGTGTGGGTAAGGGAGACCCAGTACTTC | CASSPVWVRETQYF
. | TRBJ2-5 | TRBV12-3/TRBV12-4 | . | 13 | TGTGCCAGCAGTTCAGGGTTCCAAGAGACCCAGTACTTC | CASSSGFQETQYF
. | TRBJ2-2 | TRBV15 | . | 15 | TGTGCCACCAGCAGAGATGACGGGGGACCCGGGGAGCTGTTTTTT | CATSRDDGGPGELFF
few | TRBJ2-7 | TRBV28 | TRBD1 | 15 | TGTGCCAGCAGTTTTCGGGGCCAGGGGGCCTTCGAGCAGTACTTC | CASSFRGQGAFEQYF